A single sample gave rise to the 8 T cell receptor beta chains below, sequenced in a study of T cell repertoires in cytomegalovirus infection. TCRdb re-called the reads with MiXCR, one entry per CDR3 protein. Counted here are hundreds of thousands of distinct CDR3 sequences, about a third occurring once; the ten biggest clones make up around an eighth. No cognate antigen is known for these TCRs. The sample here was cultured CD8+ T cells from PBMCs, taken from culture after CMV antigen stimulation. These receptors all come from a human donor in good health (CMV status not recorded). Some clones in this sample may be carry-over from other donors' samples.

The CDR3 is CASSLSGLAAFNEQFF. The CDR3, as DNA: TGTGCCAGCAGCTTGTCTGGGCTAGCGGCCTTCAATGAGCAGTTCTTC. The chain is built from TRBV7-2 and TRBJ2-1; 7 bases align to TRBD2. The germline CDR1 and CDR2 sequences are SGHTA and FQGNSA. The CDR3 consists of 16 residues. The ends lost 3 bases at V and 6 bases at J; junction bases unmatched: 11.

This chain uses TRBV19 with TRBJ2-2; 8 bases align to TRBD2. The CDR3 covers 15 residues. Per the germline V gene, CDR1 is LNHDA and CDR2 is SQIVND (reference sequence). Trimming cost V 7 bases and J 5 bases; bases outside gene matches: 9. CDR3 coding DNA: TGTGCCAGTACGGGGGGACCGGGAGGGACCGGGGAGCTGTTTTTT. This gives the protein CASTGGPGGTGELFF.

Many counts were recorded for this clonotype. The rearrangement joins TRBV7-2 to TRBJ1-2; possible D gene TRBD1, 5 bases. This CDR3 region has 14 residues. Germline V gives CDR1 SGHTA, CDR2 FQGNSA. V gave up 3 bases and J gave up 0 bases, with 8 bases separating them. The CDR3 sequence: CASSFLTANYGYTF. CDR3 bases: TGTGCCAGCAGCTTCCTGACAGCTAACTATGGCTACACCTTC. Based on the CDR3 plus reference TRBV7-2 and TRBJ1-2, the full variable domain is GAGVSQSPSNKVTEKGKDVELRCDPISGHTALYWYRQSLGQGLEFLIYFQGNSAPDKSGLPSDRFSAERTGGSVSTLTIQRTQQEDSAVYLCASSFLTANYGYTFGSGTRLTVV.

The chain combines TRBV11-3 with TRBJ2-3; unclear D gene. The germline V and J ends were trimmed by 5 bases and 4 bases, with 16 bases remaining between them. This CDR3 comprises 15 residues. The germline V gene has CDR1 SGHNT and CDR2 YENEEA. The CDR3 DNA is TGTGCCAGCAGCCGCTACGGACCCGGCTCAGATACGCAGTATTTT. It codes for CASSRYGPGSDTQYF.

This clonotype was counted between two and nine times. CDR3 DNA sequence: TGTGCCACCCTCCCAGAAGCGGGGGTCAATGAGCAGTTCTTC. This codes for CATLPEAGVNEQFF. The genes are TRBV7-9 and TRBJ2-1; 8 bases line up with TRBD2. Trimming cost V 10 bases and J 6 bases; bases outside gene matches: 11. The CDR3 is made up of 14 amino acids. CDR1 is SEHNR, CDR2 FQNEAQ, per germline (reference sequence).

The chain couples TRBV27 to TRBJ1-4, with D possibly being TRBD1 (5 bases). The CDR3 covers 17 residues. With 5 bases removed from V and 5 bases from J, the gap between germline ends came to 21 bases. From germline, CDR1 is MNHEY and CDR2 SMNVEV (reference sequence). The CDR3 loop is CASSPWASGGTNEKLFF. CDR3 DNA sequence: TGTGCCAGCAGTCCCTGGGCCAGCGGGGGAACAAATGAAAAACTGTTTTTT.

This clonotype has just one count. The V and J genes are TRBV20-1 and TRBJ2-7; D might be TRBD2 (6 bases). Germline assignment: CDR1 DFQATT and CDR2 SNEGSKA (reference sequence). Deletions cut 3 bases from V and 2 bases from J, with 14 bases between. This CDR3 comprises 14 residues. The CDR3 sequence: CSASDGTGAYEQYF. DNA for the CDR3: TGCAGTGCTAGTGACGGGACTGGTGCCTACGAGCAGTACTTC.

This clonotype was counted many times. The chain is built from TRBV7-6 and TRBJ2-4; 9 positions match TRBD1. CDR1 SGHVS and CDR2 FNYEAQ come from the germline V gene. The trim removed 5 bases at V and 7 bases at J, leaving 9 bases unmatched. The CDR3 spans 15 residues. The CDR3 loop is CASSPNIGTGNIQYF. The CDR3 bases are TGTGCCAGCAGCCCGAATATAGGGACAGGGAACATTCAGTACTTC.